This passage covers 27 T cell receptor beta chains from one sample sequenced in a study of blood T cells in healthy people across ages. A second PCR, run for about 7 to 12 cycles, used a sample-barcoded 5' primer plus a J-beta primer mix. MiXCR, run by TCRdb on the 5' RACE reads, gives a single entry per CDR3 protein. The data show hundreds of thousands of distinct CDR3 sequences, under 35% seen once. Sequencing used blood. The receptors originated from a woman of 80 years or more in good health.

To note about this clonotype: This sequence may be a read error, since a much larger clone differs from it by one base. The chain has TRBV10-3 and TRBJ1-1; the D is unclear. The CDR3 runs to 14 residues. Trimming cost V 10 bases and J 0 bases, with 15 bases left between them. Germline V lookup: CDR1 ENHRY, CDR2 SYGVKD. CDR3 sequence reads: CATLEALMNTEAFF. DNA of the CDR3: TGTGCCACCCTTGAGGCCTTAATGAACACTGAAGCTTTCTTT.

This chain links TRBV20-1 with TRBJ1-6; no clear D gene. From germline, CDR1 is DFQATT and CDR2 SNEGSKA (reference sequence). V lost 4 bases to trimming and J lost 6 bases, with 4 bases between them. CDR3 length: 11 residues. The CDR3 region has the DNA TGCAGTGCTAAGGGTAATTCACCCCTCCACTTT. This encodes CSAKGNSPLHF.

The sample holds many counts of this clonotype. The CDR3 DNA reads TGTGCCAGCTCACCACGGACAGGGGGAACGGGAGATACGCAGTATTTT. It translates to CASSPRTGGTGDTQYF. The chain combines TRBV18 with TRBJ2-3; 10 positions agree with TRBD1. Germline V gene data show CDR1 as KGHSH and CDR2 as LQKENI. The CDR3 runs 16 residues. V lost 1 base and J lost 5; bases outside the gene matches: 6.

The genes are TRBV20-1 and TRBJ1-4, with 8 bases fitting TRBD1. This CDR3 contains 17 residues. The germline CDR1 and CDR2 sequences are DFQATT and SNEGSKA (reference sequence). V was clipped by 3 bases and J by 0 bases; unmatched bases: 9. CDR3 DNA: TGCAGTGCTAGGACGGGACAGGTGACGCCAACTAATGAAAAACTGTTTTTT. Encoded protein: CSARTGQVTPTNEKLFF.

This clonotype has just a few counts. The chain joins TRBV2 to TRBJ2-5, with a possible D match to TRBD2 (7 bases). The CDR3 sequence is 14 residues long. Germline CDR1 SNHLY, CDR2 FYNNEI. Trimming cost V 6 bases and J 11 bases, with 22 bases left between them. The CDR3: CASSGQGTINEQYF. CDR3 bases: TGTGCCAGCAGCGGGCAGGGGACTATCAATGAGCAGTACTTC.

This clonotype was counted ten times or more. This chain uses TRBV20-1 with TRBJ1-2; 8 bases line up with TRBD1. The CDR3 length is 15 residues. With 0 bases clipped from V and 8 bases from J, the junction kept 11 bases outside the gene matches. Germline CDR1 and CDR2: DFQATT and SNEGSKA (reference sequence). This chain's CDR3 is CSARDGARGQGGYTF. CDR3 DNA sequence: TGCAGTGCTAGAGATGGGGCCAGGGGGCAGGGAGGCTACACCTTC.

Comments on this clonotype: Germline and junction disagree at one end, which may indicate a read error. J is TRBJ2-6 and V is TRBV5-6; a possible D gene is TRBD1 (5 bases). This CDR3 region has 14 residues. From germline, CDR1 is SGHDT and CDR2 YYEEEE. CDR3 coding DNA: TGTGCCAGCAGCTTGCACTCTGGGGCCAACGTCCGGACTTTC. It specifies CASSLHSGANVRTF.

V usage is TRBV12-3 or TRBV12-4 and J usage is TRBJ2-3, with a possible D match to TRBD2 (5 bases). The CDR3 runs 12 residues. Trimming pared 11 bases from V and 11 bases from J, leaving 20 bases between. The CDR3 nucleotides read TGTGCCGGCGGAGTGAGGGAAGATGTGCAGTATTTT. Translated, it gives CAGGVREDVQYF.

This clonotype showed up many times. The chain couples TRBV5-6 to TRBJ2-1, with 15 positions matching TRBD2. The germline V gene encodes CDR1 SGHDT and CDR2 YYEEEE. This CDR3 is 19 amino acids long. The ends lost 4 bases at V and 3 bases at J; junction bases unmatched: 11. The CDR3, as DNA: TGTGCCAGCAGCCATAGCATCAGGACTAGCGGGGGGGTCTACAATGAGCAGTTCTTC. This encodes CASSHSIRTSGGVYNEQFF.

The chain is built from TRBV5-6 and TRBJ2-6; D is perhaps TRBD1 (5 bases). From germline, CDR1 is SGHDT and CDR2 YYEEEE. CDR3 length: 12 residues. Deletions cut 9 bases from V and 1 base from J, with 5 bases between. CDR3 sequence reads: CATGSGANVLTF. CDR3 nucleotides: TGTGCCACAGGGTCTGGGGCCAACGTCCTGACTTTC. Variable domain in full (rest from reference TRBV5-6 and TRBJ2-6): DAGVTQSPTHLIKTRGQQVTLRCSPKSGHDTVSWYQQALGQGPQFIFQYYEEEERQRGNFPDRFSGHQFPNYSSELNVNALLLGDSALYLCATGSGANVLTFGAGSRLTVL.

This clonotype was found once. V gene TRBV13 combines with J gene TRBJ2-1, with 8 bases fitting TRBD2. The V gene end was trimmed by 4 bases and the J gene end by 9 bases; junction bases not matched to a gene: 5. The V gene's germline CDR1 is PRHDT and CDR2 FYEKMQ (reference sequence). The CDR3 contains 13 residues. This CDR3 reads CASSSRGGGEQFF. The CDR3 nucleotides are TGTGCCAGCAGCTCACGGGGGGGAGGTGAGCAGTTCTTC.

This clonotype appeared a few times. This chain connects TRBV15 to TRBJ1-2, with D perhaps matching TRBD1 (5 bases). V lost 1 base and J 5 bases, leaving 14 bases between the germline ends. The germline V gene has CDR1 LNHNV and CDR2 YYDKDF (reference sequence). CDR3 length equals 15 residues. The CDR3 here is CATSRGDLGVYGYTF. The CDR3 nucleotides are TGTGCCACCAGCAGAGGGGACTTAGGGGTTTATGGCTACACCTTC.

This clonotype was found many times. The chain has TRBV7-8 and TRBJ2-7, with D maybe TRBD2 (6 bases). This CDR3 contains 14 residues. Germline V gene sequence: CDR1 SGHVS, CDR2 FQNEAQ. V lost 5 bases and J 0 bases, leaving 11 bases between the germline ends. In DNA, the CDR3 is TGTGCCAGCAGCCCCGGAGGGATCTCCTACGAGCAGTACTTC. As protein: CASSPGGISYEQYF.

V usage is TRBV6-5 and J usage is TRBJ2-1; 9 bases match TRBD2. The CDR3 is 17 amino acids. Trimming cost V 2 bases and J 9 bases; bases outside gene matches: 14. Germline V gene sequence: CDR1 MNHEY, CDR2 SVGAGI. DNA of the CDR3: TGTGCCAGCAGTTACGGGGGACTAAGCGGGAGGCGGAGTGAGCAGTTCTTC. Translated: CASSYGGLSGRRSEQFF.

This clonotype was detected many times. CDR3 nucleotides: TGCAGTGCTAGAAAGGGGCTGGAGACCCAGTACTTC. This sequence encodes CSARKGLETQYF. The chain combines TRBV20-1 with TRBJ2-5, with D possibly being TRBD1 (5 bases). This CDR3 comprises 12 residues. Trimming removed 2 bases from V and 5 bases from J, with 9 bases in between. Germline V gene data show CDR1 as DFQATT and CDR2 as SNEGSKA (reference sequence).

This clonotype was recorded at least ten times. Written as DNA, the CDR3 is TGTGCCAGCCGGTTCGGCAGTAATAGCAATCAGCCCCAGCATTTT. It yields the protein CASRFGSNSNQPQHF. The chain employs TRBV6-5 and TRBJ1-5, with D hard to call. Germline V gives CDR1 MNHEY, CDR2 SVGAGI. Deletions cut 8 bases from V and 0 bases from J, with 14 bases between. The CDR3 totals 15 residues.

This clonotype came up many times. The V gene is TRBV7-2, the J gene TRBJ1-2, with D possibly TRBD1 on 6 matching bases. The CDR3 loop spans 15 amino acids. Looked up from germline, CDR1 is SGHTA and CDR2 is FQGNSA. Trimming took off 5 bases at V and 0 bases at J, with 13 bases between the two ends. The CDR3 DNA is TGTGCCAGCAGCACCGGGGGGGGGCCTAACTATGGCTACACCTTC. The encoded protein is CASSTGGGPNYGYTF.

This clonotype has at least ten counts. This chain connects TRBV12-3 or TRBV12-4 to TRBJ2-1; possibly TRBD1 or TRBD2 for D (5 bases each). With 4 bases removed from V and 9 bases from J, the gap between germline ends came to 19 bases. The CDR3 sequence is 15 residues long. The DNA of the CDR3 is TGTGCCAGCAGTTCCGGGACCCACCCCTGGGGTGAGCAGTTCTTC. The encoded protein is CASSSGTHPWGEQFF.

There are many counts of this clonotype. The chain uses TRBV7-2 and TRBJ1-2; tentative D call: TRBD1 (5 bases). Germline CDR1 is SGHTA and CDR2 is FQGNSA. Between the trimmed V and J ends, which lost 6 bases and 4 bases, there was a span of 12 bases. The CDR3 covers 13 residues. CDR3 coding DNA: TGTGCCAGCAGTTCCCGTGGGGGCTATGGCTACACCTTC. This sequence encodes CASSSRGGYGYTF.

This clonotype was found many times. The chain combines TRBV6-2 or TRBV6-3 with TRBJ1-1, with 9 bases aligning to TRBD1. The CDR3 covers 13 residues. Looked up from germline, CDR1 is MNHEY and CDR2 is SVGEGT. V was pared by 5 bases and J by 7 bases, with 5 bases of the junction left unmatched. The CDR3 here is CASSQQGAGEAFF. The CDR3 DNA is TGTGCCAGCAGTCAACAGGGGGCCGGTGAAGCTTTCTTT.

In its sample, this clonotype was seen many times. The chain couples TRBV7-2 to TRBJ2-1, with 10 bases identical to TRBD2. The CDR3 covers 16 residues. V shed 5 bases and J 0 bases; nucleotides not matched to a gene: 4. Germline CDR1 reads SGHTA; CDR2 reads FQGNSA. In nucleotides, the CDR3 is TGTGCCAGCAGCCCAGGACTAGCGGTCTCCTACAATGAGCAGTTCTTC. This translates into CASSPGLAVSYNEQFF.

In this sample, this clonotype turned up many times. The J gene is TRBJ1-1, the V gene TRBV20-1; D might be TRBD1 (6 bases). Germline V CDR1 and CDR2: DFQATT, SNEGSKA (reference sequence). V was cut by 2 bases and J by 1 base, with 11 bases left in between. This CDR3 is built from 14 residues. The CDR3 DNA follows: TGCAGTGCTAGAAACAGGGTTCGGAACACTGAAGCTTTCTTT. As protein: CSARNRVRNTEAFF.

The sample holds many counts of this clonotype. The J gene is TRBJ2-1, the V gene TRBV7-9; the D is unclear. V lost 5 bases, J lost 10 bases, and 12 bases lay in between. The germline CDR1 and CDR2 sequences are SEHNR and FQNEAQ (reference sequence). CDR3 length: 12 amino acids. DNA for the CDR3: TGTGCCAGCAGCCCCACAAGGCGGGAGCAGTTCTTC. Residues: CASSPTRREQFF.

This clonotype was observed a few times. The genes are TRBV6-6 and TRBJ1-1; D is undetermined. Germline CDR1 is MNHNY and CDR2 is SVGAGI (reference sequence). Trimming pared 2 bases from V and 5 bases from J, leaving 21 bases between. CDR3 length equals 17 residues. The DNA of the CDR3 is TGTGCCAGCAGTTACCCCCCAGGTGGGAAAGAGAATACTGAAGCTTTCTTT. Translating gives CASSYPPGGKENTEAFF.

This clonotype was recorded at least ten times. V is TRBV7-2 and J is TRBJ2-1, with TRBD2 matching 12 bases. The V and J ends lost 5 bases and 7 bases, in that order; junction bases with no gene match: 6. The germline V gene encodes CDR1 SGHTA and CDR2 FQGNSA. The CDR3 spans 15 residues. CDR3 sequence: CASSRGLAGQNEQFF. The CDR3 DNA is TGTGCCAGCAGCCGTGGACTAGCGGGGCAAAATGAGCAGTTCTTC.

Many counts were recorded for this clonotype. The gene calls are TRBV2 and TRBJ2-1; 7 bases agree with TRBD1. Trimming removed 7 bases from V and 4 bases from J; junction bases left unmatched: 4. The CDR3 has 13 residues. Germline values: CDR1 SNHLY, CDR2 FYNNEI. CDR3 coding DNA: TGTGCCAGCACGGGACAGTCATACAATGAGCAGTTCTTC. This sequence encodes CASTGQSYNEQFF.

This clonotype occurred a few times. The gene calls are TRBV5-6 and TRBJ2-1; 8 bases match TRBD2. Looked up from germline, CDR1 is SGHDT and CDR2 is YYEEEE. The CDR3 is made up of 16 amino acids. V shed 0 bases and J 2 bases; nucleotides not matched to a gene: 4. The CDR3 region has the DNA TGTGCCAGCAGCTTGGGGCGGGGGGAAACCTACAATGAGCAGTTCTTC. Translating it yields CASSLGRGETYNEQFF.